The present TCR beta chain was sequenced within a study of T cell clones after liver transplantation. About the study: In this trial, immunosuppression withdrawal was attempted within 2 years of liver transplant.

On this clone itself: Relative to the germline gene, one junction end is altered; a read error may explain this.

The CDR3 loop spans 14 amino acids. Germline CDR1 ENHRY, CDR2 SYGVKD. The repertoire was sequenced with immunoSEQ multiplex PCR; TCRdb's copy has only in-frame clones and lacks some. Here the sample spans about 75,000 clones, 80% to 90% being singletons. The sequence came from a human patient who received a liver transplant. T cells may partly derive from the graft donor. This chain links TRBV10-3 with TRBJ1-2; 12 bases fit TRBD1. Specimen: CD4+ T cells from blood, collected less than 50 months after liver transplant. In DNA form, the CDR3 reads TGTGCCAGCAGTGGGGACAGGGGGCGCGGAGGCTACACCTTC. It yields the protein CASSGDRGRGGYTF.